What follows are 21 T cell receptor beta chains derived from one specimen sequenced in a study of response to subunit inactivated influenza vaccine. TCRdb passed the RT-PCR reads through MiXCR, listing each CDR3 protein once. The sample holds hundreds of thousands of distinct CDR3 sequences, 11% to 15% seen once. Here the sequenced sample was PBMCs from blood, taken 14 to 15 days before vaccination. Receptors were obtained from a man aged 50-59 years who received an inactivated influenza vaccine.

For this clonotype: A much larger clone differs by one base, so this may be a read error. This chain links TRBV5-1 with TRBJ2-7, with D tentatively TRBD1 or TRBD2 (5 bases each). From germline, CDR1 is SGHRS and CDR2 YFSETQ. The CDR3 runs 14 residues. V was pared by 4 bases and J by 6 bases, with 17 bases between. The CDR3, as DNA: TGCGCCAGCAGCCTCGGGGACGGAAACTGCGAGCAGTACTTC. Translation gives CASSLGDGNCEQYF.

This clonotype has just a few counts. V and J are TRBV28 and TRBJ2-3; D ambiguous. The germline V and J ends were trimmed by 5 bases and 1 base, with 13 bases remaining between them. The CDR3 loop spans 15 amino acids. Per the germline V gene, CDR1 is MDHEN and CDR2 is SYDVKM. CDR3 protein: CASSPTPWGTDTQYF. The CDR3 DNA reads TGTGCCAGCAGTCCAACACCGTGGGGCACAGATACGCAGTATTTT.

The rearrangement joins TRBV12-3 or TRBV12-4 to TRBJ1-1; tentatively, D is TRBD1 (5 bases). The CDR3 has 13 residues. Trimming shortened V by 5 bases and J by 9 bases, and 16 bases separated the two germline ends. Here the CDR3 DNA reads TGTGCCAGCAGTCCCGGGACTCCAGGCCAAGCTTTCTTT. This gives the protein CASSPGTPGQAFF.

The chain combines TRBV27 with TRBJ1-4; the D is unclear. The CDR3 has 15 amino acids. Deletions cut 2 bases from V and 0 bases from J, with 7 bases between. Germline V CDR1 and CDR2: MNHEY, SMNVEV (reference sequence). DNA of the CDR3: TGTGCCAGCAGTTTAGGTATCTCAACTAATGAAAAACTGTTTTTT. This encodes CASSLGISTNEKLFF.

The J gene is TRBJ1-2, the V gene TRBV3-1; TRBD1 might be the D (6 bases). The CDR3 is made up of 15 amino acids. Trimming shortened V by 4 bases and J by 4 bases, and 16 bases separated the two germline ends. Germline CDR1 reads LGHDT; CDR2 reads YNNKEL (reference sequence). The CDR3 here is CASSPTGNGFYGYTF. As DNA, the CDR3 is TGTGCCAGCAGCCCCACAGGGAATGGTTTCTATGGCTACACCTTC.

The rearrangement links TRBV5-1 to TRBJ2-2, with D unresolved. In germline, CDR1 is SGHRS, CDR2 YFSETQ. V dropped 5 bases and J dropped 6 bases, with 23 bases sitting between them. The CDR3 extends over 17 amino acids. The CDR3 region is CASRSSRLVGWAGELFF. CDR3 sequence (DNA): TGCGCCAGCAGATCTTCCCGACTGGTCGGTTGGGCCGGGGAGCTGTTTTTT. Filled out from reference TRBV5-1 and TRBJ2-2, the complete variable domain reads KAGVTQTPRYLIKTRGQQVTLSCSPISGHRSVSWYQQTPGQGLQFLFEYFSETQRNKGNFPGRFSGRQFSNSRSEMNVSTLELGDSALYLCASRSSRLVGWAGELFFGEGSRLTVL.

This clonotype was seen repeatedly, ten times or more. The chain recombines TRBV5-1 with TRBJ1-2, with D maybe TRBD1 (5 bases). Deletions cut 4 bases from V and 3 bases from J, with 25 bases between. There are 18 residues in the CDR3. The germline gives CDR1 SGHRS, CDR2 YFSETQ. The CDR3 loop reads CASSPGNLQGAIDYGYTF. CDR3 nucleotides: TGCGCCAGCAGCCCAGGCAACCTACAAGGGGCGATTGACTATGGCTACACCTTC.

This clonotype was seen repeatedly, ten times or more. The V gene is TRBV12-3 or TRBV12-4, the J gene TRBJ1-3, with D unresolved. V lost 6 bases and J 7 bases, leaving 10 bases between the germline ends. This CDR3 contains 12 residues. This CDR3 reads CASRLTSNTIYF. The CDR3 DNA is TGTGCCAGCAGACTCACCTCGAACACCATATATTTT.

This chain's CDR3 is CATSSVGQGTEKLFF. DNA for the CDR3: TGTGCCACCAGCAGTGTGGGACAGGGAACTGAAAAACTGTTTTTT. This rearrangement joins TRBV15 to TRBJ1-4; 9 nucleotides align to TRBD1. From germline, CDR1 is LNHNV and CDR2 YYDKDF (reference sequence). V lost 3 bases and J lost 7; bases outside the gene matches: 6. The CDR3 runs 15 residues. The whole variable domain, remainder taken from reference TRBV15 and TRBJ1-4, is DAMVIQNPRYQVTQFGKPVTLSCSQTLNHNVMYWYQQKSSQAPKLLFHYYDKDFNNEADTPDNFQSRRPNTSFCFLDIRSPGLGDTAMYLCATSSVGQGTEKLFFGSGTQLSVL.

The chain combines TRBV20-1 with TRBJ2-2; tentatively, D is TRBD1 (5 bases). Trimming shortened V by 3 bases and J by 6 bases, and 20 bases separated the two germline ends. Germline assignment: CDR1 DFQATT and CDR2 SNEGSKA (reference sequence). CDR3 length equals 16 residues. This chain's CDR3 is CSASRGRLQSAGELFF. Written as DNA, the CDR3 is TGCAGTGCTAGTAGGGGCCGGTTACAGTCGGCCGGGGAGCTGTTTTTT.

This clonotype was found a few times. The V and J genes are TRBV20-1 and TRBJ2-5; D possibly matches TRBD1 or TRBD2 (6 bases each). V was clipped by 0 bases and J by 5 bases, with 10 bases between them. The CDR3 is 13 amino acids. The germline CDR1 and CDR2 sequences are DFQATT and SNEGSKA (reference sequence). CDR3 loop: CSARDLGGETQYF. The CDR3 DNA is TGCAGTGCTAGAGATCTAGGGGGGGAGACCCAGTACTTC.

The DNA for the CDR3 is TGTGCCTGGAGTGTACAATCTGGCGGGAGAGCGCGGGAGACCCAGTACTTC. It codes for CAWSVQSGGRARETQYF. The V call is TRBV30, the J call TRBJ2-5; 7 bases map to TRBD2. The junction had 15 bases not matched to a gene; V was cut back by 0 bases and J by 5 bases. Germline V gene sequence: CDR1 GTSNPN, CDR2 SVGIG (reference sequence). The CDR3 runs 17 residues.

This clonotype was picked up a small number of times. The chain has TRBV3-1 and TRBJ1-1, with D maybe TRBD1 (5 bases). Germline V lookup: CDR1 LGHDT, CDR2 YNNKEL (reference sequence). V was clipped by 1 base and J by 0 bases, with 9 bases between them. The CDR3 spans 15 residues. Here the CDR3 reads CASSQGVQVNTEAFF. CDR3 DNA: TGTGCCAGCAGCCAAGGGGTACAGGTGAACACTGAAGCTTTCTTT.

The rearrangement uses TRBV7-8 and TRBJ2-2, with 8 bases identical to TRBD1. The CDR3 spans 14 residues. With 5 bases clipped from V and 6 bases from J, the junction kept 5 bases outside the gene matches. Per germline, CDR1 SGHVS and CDR2 FQNEAQ. For the CDR3, the DNA is TGTGCCAGCAGCACCTCGACAGGGGCCGGGGAGCTGTTTTTT. Protein sequence: CASSTSTGAGELFF.

This clonotype showed up just a few times. The V call is TRBV12-3 or TRBV12-4, the J call TRBJ1-5; 8 nucleotides agree with TRBD1. This CDR3 contains 15 residues. V trimming: 6 bases; J trimming: 7 bases; junction bases outside the gene matches: 11. The CDR3 reads CASRQGTGGGQPQHF. The CDR3, as DNA: TGTGCCAGCAGACAAGGGACAGGAGGCGGACAGCCCCAGCATTTT.

CDR3 region: CASSQIPARQETQYF. The CDR3 DNA reads as TGTGCCAGCAGCCAAATTCCGGCGCGTCAAGAGACCCAGTACTTC. The chain recombines TRBV3-1 with TRBJ2-5; D is unclear. CDR3 length equals 15 residues. Trimming stripped 2 bases from V and 2 bases from J, with 12 bases between. Germline V gene data show CDR1 as LGHDT and CDR2 as YNNKEL (reference sequence).

This clonotype was observed once. CDR3 nucleotides: TGCAGTGCTAGAGATAACATTCAGTACTTC. Amino acid sequence: CSARDNIQYF. The chain has TRBV20-1 and TRBJ2-4; D is unresolved. The length of the CDR3 is 10 residues. Germline assignment: CDR1 DFQATT and CDR2 SNEGSKA (reference sequence). V dropped 0 bases and J dropped 7 bases, with 1 base sitting between them.

The rearrangement links TRBV5-4 to TRBJ1-3, with 8 bases fitting TRBD1. Per germline, CDR1 SGHNT and CDR2 YYREEE (reference sequence). The CDR3 totals 15 residues. The trim removed 0 bases at V and 3 bases at J, leaving 2 bases unmatched. CDR3 amino acids: CASSLAGGNGNTIYF. The CDR3 DNA reads as TGTGCCAGCAGCTTGGCAGGGGGCAATGGAAACACCATATATTTT.

This clonotype was detected ten times or more. The junction shows a germline mismatch at one end, possibly a read error. The chain links TRBV5-1 to TRBJ2-5; TRBD1 is a possible D gene (6 bases). Per the germline V gene, CDR1 is SGHRS and CDR2 is YFSETQ. The CDR3 totals 13 residues. CDR3 sequence reads: CASSLQGQETQYF. The CDR3 bases are TGTGCCAGCAGCTTACAGGGTCAAGAGACCCAGTACTTC.

This clonotype appeared many times. The genes are TRBV27 and TRBJ1-4; 7 bases map to TRBD1. CDR3 length: 15 amino acids. Germline loops: CDR1 MNHEY, CDR2 SMNVEV (reference sequence). The V segment lost 6 bases and the J segment 8 bases; nucleotides outside the gene matches: 12. The chain's CDR3 is CASSPRQGKGEKLFF. DNA of the CDR3: TGTGCCAGCAGCCCCCGACAGGGAAAGGGAGAAAAACTGTTTTTT.

In its sample, this clonotype was seen a few times. The chain combines TRBV20-1 with TRBJ1-4; TRBD1 matches at 7 bases. CDR1 is DFQATT, CDR2 SNEGSKA, per germline (reference sequence). This CDR3 comprises 14 residues. The ends lost 4 bases at V and 7 bases at J; junction bases unmatched: 9. This chain's CDR3 is CSAKAGGGIEKLFF. DNA for the CDR3: TGCAGTGCTAAGGCAGGGGGTGGGATTGAAAAACTGTTTTTT.